This T cell receptor (beta chain) was sequenced in a study of blood T cell repertoires in COVID-19. At the level of the study: The samples span acute and convalescent COVID-19 from the United States, Italy and Spain. Sources were T cells, B-cell-depleted T cells, or PBMCs; the material itself was cDNA or gDNA.

Original processing methods: Reference gene primer amplification yielded estimated nucleated cell counts. The repertoire was sequenced with immunoSEQ multiplex PCR; TCRdb's copy has only in-frame clones and lacks some. V, J and clone size are taken as reported in that table, and D and trimming were inferred from the DNA itself. The sample yields some 20,000 clones, about 92% seen once. V lost 2 bases and J lost 7, with 14 bases in between. The CDR3 covers 15 residues. Germline lookup yields CDR1 WSHSY and CDR2 SAAADI. The material sequenced was peripheral blood. The clonotype originates from an older man with acute or convalescent COVID-19. The gene calls are TRBV10-2 and TRBJ2-2, with a weak D call TRBD2 (7 bases). The CDR3 reads CASSEIRGGLGELFF. The CDR3 coding sequence is TGCGCCAGCAGTGAGATTAGGGGGGGCCTCGGGGAGCTGTTTTTT.